The 30 T cell receptor beta chains in this list originate from one sample, sequenced in a study of monozygotic twins with inflammatory bowel disease. TCRdb reworked the 5' RACE reads into one entry per CDR3 protein, no DNA. This table lists more than 350,000 distinct CDR3 sequences. Sequenced sample: blood. These receptors came from a human donor with ulcerative colitis or Crohn's disease, or a healthy co-twin of an affected twin (not recorded which).

The V gene is TRBV5-1, the J gene TRBJ2-7; TCRdb's D gene call, TRBD1, goes unchecked for lack of DNA. The CDR3 has 15 residues. The germline V gene encodes CDR1 SGHRS and CDR2 YFSETQ. The CDR3 loop reads CASRRDSGGKYEQYF.

The rearrangement joins TRBV5-4 to TRBJ2-3; TCRdb names TRBD1, which stays unverified in the absence of DNA. There are 15 residues in the CDR3. Germline CDR1 and CDR2: SGHNT and YYREEE (reference sequence). CDR3 region: CASSLRAGGADTQYF. Drawing the rest from reference TRBV5-4 and TRBJ2-3, the complete variable domain is ETGVTQSPTHLIKTRGQQVTLRCSSQSGHNTVSWYQQALGQGPQFIFQYYREEENGRGNFPPRFSGLQFPNYSSELNVNALELDDSALYLCASSLRAGGADTQYFGPGTRLTVL.

V usage is TRBV5-1 and J usage is TRBJ2-5; the D gene TCRdb calls, TRBD2, cannot be checked with no DNA. This CDR3 has 16 amino acids. CDR1 is SGHRS and CDR2 is YFSETQ in the germline V gene. CDR3 in amino acids: CASSRSPGTNQETQYF.

The chain combines TRBV20-1 with TRBJ2-2; lacking DNA, the TRBD1 call made by TCRdb goes unchecked. This CDR3 has 15 residues. Germline assignment: CDR1 DFQATT and CDR2 SNEGSKA (reference sequence). CDR3 region: CSAYPTGPDTGELFF.

V usage is TRBV5-6 and J usage is TRBJ2-1; the TRBD1 assignment by TCRdb is unverifiable without DNA. CDR3 size: 15 residues. The germline gives CDR1 SGHDT, CDR2 YYEEEE. The CDR3 sequence: CASSLQGARDNEQFF.

The chain uses TRBV10-3 and TRBJ2-2; TCRdb returns TRBD2, unconfirmable since there is no DNA. CDR3 length: 17 amino acids. CDR1 is ENHRY and CDR2 is SYGVKD in the germline V gene. The CDR3 is CATTGLAGPANTGELFF.

The chain uses TRBV7-2 and TRBJ1-4. CDR3 length: 15 amino acids. The germline V gene encodes CDR1 SGHTA and CDR2 FQGNSA. The CDR3 is CASSDEGSRSEKLFF.

The chain combines TRBV6-5 with TRBJ1-1. The CDR3 totals 13 residues. Germline V lookup: CDR1 MNHEY, CDR2 SVGAGI. CDR3 loop: CASSSNQMTEAFF.

The chain employs TRBV27 and TRBJ1-1; lacking DNA, the TRBD1 call made by TCRdb goes unchecked. The CDR3 length is 13 residues. Germline V lookup: CDR1 MNHEY, CDR2 SMNVEV (reference sequence). The CDR3 loop reads CGGGGVGDTEAFF.

The CDR3 loop reads CASSSGQGHFGYTF. V gene TRBV7-2 combines with J gene TRBJ1-2; the TRBD1 assignment by TCRdb is unverifiable without DNA. There are 14 residues in the CDR3. Germline V gene sequence: CDR1 SGHTA, CDR2 FQGNSA.

This chain links TRBV18 with TRBJ1-1; TCRdb's D gene call, TRBD1, goes unchecked for lack of DNA. Germline V gives CDR1 KGHSH, CDR2 LQKENI. The CDR3 covers 17 residues. The CDR3 loop is CASSPLQGQGQNTEAFF.

CDR3 residues: CASSLDSHEQFF. The V call is TRBV11-2, the J call TRBJ2-1. The CDR3 is made up of 12 amino acids. Germline CDR1 SGHAT, CDR2 FQNNGV.

The chain's CDR3 is CASSPGTDRTDTQYF. The V gene is TRBV5-1, the J gene TRBJ2-3; absent DNA, TCRdb's TRBD1 call cannot be checked. Germline assignment: CDR1 SGHRS and CDR2 YFSETQ. This CDR3 has 15 residues.

The rearrangement links TRBV9 to TRBJ2-1; TCRdb's D call of TRBD1 is untestable without DNA. This CDR3 spans 14 amino acids. The V gene's germline CDR1 is SGDLS and CDR2 YYNGEE. This CDR3 is CASSPGDCLGGQFF. Together with reference TRBV9 and TRBJ2-1, the CDR3 gives the full variable domain: DSGVTQTPKHLITATGQRVTLRCSPRSGDLSVYWYQQSLDQGLQFLIQYYNGEERAKGNILERFSAQQFPDLHSELNLSSLELGDSALYFCASSPGDCLGGQFFGPGTRLTVL.

The rearrangement links TRBV4-3 to TRBJ2-2; TCRdb returns TRBD2, unconfirmable since there is no DNA. The CDR3 extends over 17 amino acids. Germline V gene sequence: CDR1 LGHNA, CDR2 YSLEER. This chain's CDR3 is CASSQGIAGASTGELFF.

The genes are TRBV6-4 and TRBJ2-1; TCRdb's D call, TRBD2, is unchecked because there is no DNA. Per the germline V gene, CDR1 is MRHNA and CDR2 is SNTAGT. This CDR3 comprises 19 residues. The CDR3 here is CASSPLGTSGTGVNNEQFF.

The chain joins TRBV12-3 or TRBV12-4 to TRBJ2-3; TCRdb picks TRBD2, but there is no DNA to check that call. CDR3 length: 17 amino acids. The CDR3 protein is CASSLAWLAGGGDTQYF.

The rearrangement joins TRBV28 to TRBJ2-6; the TCRdb D gene call, TRBD1, has no DNA to confirm it. The CDR3 has 15 amino acids. Germline V gives CDR1 MDHEN, CDR2 SYDVKM. CDR3: CASSRTGVGANVLTF.

V usage is TRBV20-1 and J usage is TRBJ1-5. Germline CDR1 DFQATT, CDR2 SNEGSKA (reference sequence). This CDR3 spans 13 amino acids. Here the CDR3 reads CSARDITAHLQHF.

The chain couples TRBV4-2 to TRBJ2-2. The germline CDR1 and CDR2 sequences are LGHNA and YNFKEQ. The CDR3 runs to 16 residues. CDR3 loop: CASSQDLGVSAGELFF.

The chain links TRBV27 to TRBJ1-5. Germline assignment: CDR1 MNHEY and CDR2 SMNVEV (reference sequence). The CDR3 runs 15 residues. This CDR3 reads CASSLFGNLPQPQHF.

The chain uses TRBV5-1 and TRBJ2-5; as DNA is missing, the TRBD2 call by TCRdb cannot be tested. The germline CDR1 and CDR2 sequences are SGHRS and YFSETQ. This CDR3 is 15 amino acids long. The chain's CDR3 is CASSLWGADQETQYF. Drawing the rest from reference TRBV5-1 and TRBJ2-5, the complete variable domain is KAGVTQTPRYLIKTRGQQVTLSCSPISGHRSVSWYQQTPGQGLQFLFEYFSETQRNKGNFPGRFSGRQFSNSRSEMNVSTLELGDSALYLCASSLWGADQETQYFGPGTRLLVL.

The chain carries TRBV10-2 and TRBJ1-5. CDR1 is WSHSY and CDR2 is SAAADI in the germline V gene. This CDR3 region has 14 residues. This CDR3 reads CASSESGNNQPQHF.

The chain employs TRBV3-1 and TRBJ2-2; TCRdb's assignment of TRBD1 cannot be checked, as there is no DNA. CDR3 length equals 15 residues. CDR1 is LGHDT, CDR2 YNNKEL, per germline (reference sequence). The CDR3: CASSQLGVDTGELFF.

The chain combines TRBV7-9 with TRBJ2-7; TCRdb picks TRBD2, but there is no DNA to check that call. The CDR3 has 14 residues. In germline, CDR1 is SEHNR, CDR2 FQNEAQ (reference sequence). CDR3 in amino acids: CASSFSSGGAEQYF.

J is TRBJ2-7 and V is TRBV2; checking the TCRdb D call of TRBD2 is not possible without DNA. The CDR3 contains 19 residues. The germline CDR1 and CDR2 sequences are SNHLY and FYNNEI. CDR3 region: CASTTNLGLAGGSSYEQYF. The variable domain in full, completed from reference TRBV2 and TRBJ2-7, reads EPEVTQTPSHQVTQMGQEVILRCVPISNHLYFYWYRQILGQKVEFLVSFYNNEISEKSEIFDDQFSVERPDGSNFTLKIRSTKLEDSAMYFCASTTNLGLAGGSSYEQYFGPGTRLTVT.

The J gene is TRBJ2-6, the V gene TRBV19; TCRdb selects TRBD1, and the lack of DNA leaves this call unchecked. Germline CDR1 LNHDA, CDR2 SQIVND (reference sequence). There are 19 residues in the CDR3. CDR3: CASSIRPGRKSSGANVLTF.

The V and J genes are TRBV4-2 and TRBJ2-2; without DNA, the TCRdb call of TRBD1 cannot be checked. This CDR3 is 18 amino acids long. CDR1 is LGHNA, CDR2 YNFKEQ, per germline. The chain's CDR3 is CASSHPDREALDTGELFF.

V is TRBV5-1 and J is TRBJ2-2; TCRdb's assignment of TRBD1 cannot be checked, as there is no DNA. CDR1 is SGHRS, CDR2 YFSETQ, per germline. The CDR3 is 16 amino acids. The CDR3 protein is CASGEEQDANTGELFF.

This chain links TRBV28 with TRBJ1-5; checking the TCRdb D call of TRBD1 is not possible without DNA. The CDR3 spans 15 residues. Looked up from germline, CDR1 is MDHEN and CDR2 is SYDVKM. This CDR3 is CASSETGLGNQPQHF.